The T cell receptor beta chain under discussion was sequenced for a study of T cell repertoires in cytomegalovirus infection (dated by TCRdb to between 2018 and 2021). Study-level background: The HLA type of each donor mattered for the analysis, because public TCR beta signatures pointed to carriage of CMV infection along with the matching HLA type. The research as a whole found: The ex vivo response was dominated by HLA-C-restricted CMV-specific TCR beta clonotypes, which also provided the single most frequent clonotype in two of eight donors. Cumulative frequency of public TCR beta family members discriminated carriers of CMV infection plus the relevant HLA type in this cohort and an independent 352-donor cohort.

There are many counts of this clonotype. The clone's antigen remains unknown. One base away there is no much larger clone; base qualities are not given. Data came from an Illumina HiSeq 1500. The public reads were quality trimmed at Q25 with fastp and then assembled into clones with MiXCR by TCRdb, keeping productive beta chains. Each CDR3 protein gets just one entry, which takes the most common genes and DNA from the rows behind it. The sample table holds 100,000 or so distinct CDR3 sequences, of which more than 20% were seen once. The ten most abundant clones make up roughly two fifths of the sample. The sample comprised CD8+ T cells from PBMCs. The receptor was derived from a human donor in good health (CMV status not recorded). Some clones in this sample may be carry-over from other donors' samples.

The DNA sequence is as follows: TGTGCCAGCAGCCAGACAGTTAGCAATCAGCCCCAGCATTTT. Its product reads: CASSQTVSNQPQHF. The rearranged segments are TRBV7-2 and TRBJ1-5; the D region possibly corresponds to TRBD1 (5 bases align). V loses 5 bases, J loses 0 bases, and the germline ends lie 8 bases apart. The CDR3, cysteine through phenylalanine, is 14 amino acids long. The retained sequence is limited to the CDR3, 42 bases, with the frame set at the first base. Based on the germline V gene, the CDR1 and CDR2 sequences are SGHTA and FQGNSA.